Detailed here is one T cell receptor beta chain. The antigen is not known. The sample is drawn from a study of shared clonotypes between healthy human individuals. There are 11 residues in the CDR3. CDR1 is SGHTA, CDR2 FQGNSA, per germline. V was clipped by 6 bases and J by 4 bases, with 6 bases between them. Assay: immunoSEQ multiplex PCR; the TCRdb copy retains only in-frame clones and omits some. Here the sample spans about 1 million clones, roughly 70% being singletons. Every one of the donors was a Caucasian adult that lived in Nashville, Tennessee. Regarding the study as a whole: Depth was large, yet rarefaction showed that sorted-subset sequencing was incomplete.

This sequence joins TRBV7-2 and TRBJ1-1, with D unclear. This TCR was sampled from a man between 18 and 35 years old in good health. The sequenced material came from memory CD4+ T cells sorted from blood. Subset meaning: CD45RA-negative fraction. The CDR3 reads CASRFGTEAFF. In nucleotides, the CDR3 is TGTGCCAGCAGATTCGGCACTGAAGCTTTCTTT. Using reference TRBV7-2 and TRBJ1-1 for the parts outside the CDR3, the full variable domain is GAGVSQSPSNKVTEKGKDVELRCDPISGHTALYWYRQSLGQGLEFLIYFQGNSAPDKSGLPSDRFSAERTGGSVSTLTIQRTQQEDSAVYLCASRFGTEAFFGQGTRLTVV.